The 20 T cell receptor beta chains below come from one sample, sequenced in a study of regulatory T cells in long-lasting Graves disease. The time point is: persistent/refractory GD, antithyroid drugs over 5 years with positive TRAb. PBMC RNA served as the TCR library source. Assembly of TCR beta libraries relied on iRepertoire HTBI primers together with Arm-PCR of CDR3 regions. TCRdb passed the multiplex PCR reads through MiXCR, listing each CDR3 protein once. The table includes about half a million distinct CDR3 sequences, about 22% detected once. This sample comprised peripheral blood mononuclear cells (PBMCs), obtained when the disease was refractory, from a patient treated with antithyroid drugs. These receptors were collected from a female donor with Graves disease.

This sequence joins TRBV20-1 and TRBJ2-5; D is perhaps TRBD1 or TRBD2 (6 bases each). The CDR3 extends over 14 amino acids. Trimming took 0 bases from V and 6 from J, leaving 14 bases between them. Per the germline V gene, CDR1 is DFQATT and CDR2 is SNEGSKA (reference sequence). The CDR3 coding sequence is TGCAGTGCTAGAGATGAAGGAGGGGGAAAGACCCAGTACTTC. Protein sequence: CSARDEGGGKTQYF.

This sequence joins TRBV25-1 and TRBJ2-5; D is possibly TRBD1 or TRBD2 (5 bases each). The CDR3 length is 16 residues. Trimming cost V 2 bases and J 1 base, with 14 bases left between them. From germline, CDR1 is MGHDK and CDR2 SYGVNS. In nucleotides, the CDR3 is TGTGCCAGCAGTGAAAATCGGGGCGGGCCCCAAGAGACCCAGTACTTC. It specifies CASSENRGGPQETQYF. Looking up the rest from reference TRBV25-1 and TRBJ2-5 gives the full variable domain: EADIYQTPRYLVIGTGKKITLECSQTMGHDKMYWYQQDPGMELHLIHYSYGVNSTEKGDLSSESTVSRIRTEHFPLTLESARPSHTSQYLCASSENRGGPQETQYFGPGTRLLVL.

There are many counts of this clonotype. The chain uses TRBV6-1 and TRBJ2-5; D may be TRBD1 (5 bases). The V gene's germline CDR1 is MNHNS and CDR2 SASEGT. The CDR3 is 15 residues long. Trimming took 5 bases from V and 2 from J, leaving 15 bases between them. CDR3: CASSQGRRVQETQYF. The CDR3 region has the DNA TGTGCCAGCAGTCAAGGTCGCAGGGTTCAAGAGACCCAGTACTTC.

This clonotype was counted only a few times. The chain's CDR3 is CSARDGGQGGAGELFF. CDR3 in DNA: TGCAGTGCTAGAGATGGGGGACAGGGGGGCGCCGGGGAGCTGTTTTTT. The chain is built from TRBV20-1 and TRBJ2-2; 11 nucleotides match TRBD1. Germline CDR1 reads DFQATT; CDR2 reads SNEGSKA (reference sequence). With V trimmed by 0 bases and J by 6 bases, 6 bases remained unmatched. This CDR3 contains 16 residues.

The V gene is TRBV7-9, the J gene TRBJ2-7; 7 nucleotides match TRBD1. Germline CDR1 SEHNR, CDR2 FQNEAQ (reference sequence). This CDR3 is 16 amino acids long. V was clipped by 2 bases and J by 6 bases; unmatched bases: 13. The CDR3 sequence: CASSLWFGTEGSEQYF. In DNA form, the CDR3 reads TGTGCCAGCAGCTTATGGTTTGGGACAGAGGGAAGCGAGCAGTACTTC.

In this sample, this clonotype turned up a few times. V gene TRBV5-1 combines with J gene TRBJ2-5, with TRBD1 matching over 8 bases. The CDR3 sequence is 14 residues long. Trimming cost V 4 bases and J 2 bases; bases outside gene matches: 4. Germline CDR1 and CDR2: SGHRS and YFSETQ. The CDR3 nucleotides read TGCGCCAGCAGCCCGGGACAGGATCAAGAGACCCAGTACTTC. Its translation: CASSPGQDQETQYF.

A word on this clonotype: This may arise from a read error, as a much more abundant clone is one base away. The chain combines TRBV28 with TRBJ2-7, with D possibly being TRBD2 (6 bases). This CDR3 comprises 16 residues. Germline CDR1 is MDHEN and CDR2 is SYDVKM. CDR3 in DNA: TGTGCCAGCAGTTCCCCGGCGGCGGGGATCTCCTACGGGCAGTACTTC. Translated, it gives CASSSPAAGISYGQYF.

A few counts support this clonotype. This chain connects TRBV19 to TRBJ1-6; a possible D gene is TRBD1 (6 bases). Germline V lookup: CDR1 LNHDA, CDR2 SQIVND (reference sequence). The CDR3 loop spans 14 amino acids. Trimming took off 7 bases at V and 7 bases at J, with 14 bases between the two ends. In DNA, the CDR3 is TGTGCCAGTAAACAAGGGGGGTCCAATTCACCCCTCCACTTT. Its protein product is CASKQGGSNSPLHF.

Remarks on this clonotype: This may stem from a read error, because a much larger clone lies one nucleotide away. V is TRBV28 and J is TRBJ2-7, with TRBD2 identical over 10 bases. Germline trimming cut 3 bases from V and 7 bases from J; bases unmatched to any gene: 6. CDR1 and CDR2 from the germline V gene are MDHEN and SYDVKM. There are 14 residues in the CDR3. The DNA of the CDR3 is TGTGCCAGCAGTTTTCCTAGCGGGAGCCGGGAGCAGTACTTC. Translated, it gives CASSFPSGSREQYF.

Ten or more counts support this clonotype. V usage is TRBV7-2 and J usage is TRBJ1-5; possible D gene TRBD1, 5 bases. The V gene lost 4 bases and the J gene lost 1 base, with 8 bases spanning the gap. The length of the CDR3 is 14 residues. Germline V gives CDR1 SGHTA, CDR2 FQGNSA. The CDR3 DNA reads as TGTGCCAGCAGCTGGGGGGTAAGCAATCAGCCCCAGCATTTT. It is translated as CASSWGVSNQPQHF.

This clonotype was counted a few times. V usage is TRBV13 and J usage is TRBJ1-6; D unclear. CDR1 and CDR2 from the germline V gene are PRHDT and FYEKMQ (reference sequence). The V end was cut by 7 bases, the J end by 12 bases, with 19 bases between. This CDR3 is 14 amino acids long. The CDR3 is CASTRLGRREPLHF. In DNA form, the CDR3 reads TGTGCCAGCACCCGCCTAGGCCGGCGGGAACCCCTCCACTTT.

Many counts were recorded for this clonotype. The genes are TRBV28 and TRBJ2-7, with a tentative D call TRBD1 (5 bases). Germline V gene sequence: CDR1 MDHEN, CDR2 SYDVKM. V was pared by 3 bases and J by 2 bases, with 8 bases between. This CDR3 has 13 residues. CDR3 sequence (DNA): TGTGCCAGCAGTTTTACAGGACCCTACGAGCAGTACTTC. Translating gives CASSFTGPYEQYF.

This clonotype has at least ten counts. The chain links TRBV28 to TRBJ1-1; D not resolved. The CDR3 runs 18 residues. The V end was cut by 0 bases, the J end by 1 base, with 18 bases between. Germline V gene sequence: CDR1 MDHEN, CDR2 SYDVKM. The CDR3 loop is CASSLWEMSSAPNTEAFF. The CDR3 region has the DNA TGTGCCAGCAGTTTATGGGAGATGTCGTCGGCACCGAACACTGAAGCTTTCTTT.

A remark on this clonotype: This CDR3 is missing its conserved last phenylalanine or tryptophan, likely due to a read error. This chain connects TRBV25-1 to TRBJ1-1; 11 positions agree with TRBD1. The CDR3 extends over 17 amino acids. Per germline, CDR1 MGHDK and CDR2 SYGVNS. The CDR3 DNA follows: TGTGCCTGCAGTGAATCTGGGACAGGGGGTATGAACACTGAAGCTTTCATT. Translation: CACSESGTGGMNTEAFI.

The chain uses TRBV19 and TRBJ2-5; 11 bases line up with TRBD2. Looked up from germline, CDR1 is LNHDA and CDR2 is SQIVND (reference sequence). CDR3 length equals 15 residues. V dropped 6 bases and J dropped 2; count of bases not matched to a gene: 5. Here the CDR3 reads CASSGLAGQQETQYF. The CDR3 bases are TGTGCCAGTAGCGGACTAGCGGGCCAACAAGAGACCCAGTACTTC.

This clonotype was detected only a few times. The chain recombines TRBV6-1 with TRBJ1-6, with D uncertain. The CDR3 runs to 14 residues. From germline, CDR1 is MNHNS and CDR2 SASEGT. Trimming stripped 6 bases from V and 0 bases from J, with 6 bases between. This chain's CDR3 is CASRASSYNSPLHF. The DNA for the CDR3 is TGTGCCAGCAGGGCGAGCTCCTATAATTCACCCCTCCACTTT.

In its sample, this clonotype was seen many times. The V call is TRBV28, the J call TRBJ2-6; no clear D gene. This CDR3 contains 16 residues. The germline V gene has CDR1 MDHEN and CDR2 SYDVKM. The ends were cut back, 7 bases at V and 2 bases at J, with 15 bases in the middle. The DNA for the CDR3 is TGTGCCAGCAACCCCGCCTGGGGAACTGGGGCCAACGTCCTGACTTTC. It encodes CASNPAWGTGANVLTF.

There are many counts of this clonotype. The chain couples TRBV9 to TRBJ1-1; D may be TRBD1 (5 bases). V dropped 0 bases and J dropped 7 bases, with 13 bases sitting between them. The CDR3 runs to 14 residues. Germline-derived CDR1 and CDR2 are SGDLS and YYNGEE. CDR3 region: CASSVVDSSLEAFF. The CDR3 nucleotides are TGTGCCAGCAGCGTAGTCGACAGTAGCCTTGAAGCTTTCTTT.

Points on this clonotype: A far more abundant clone sits one base away, making this likely a read error. The V gene is TRBV12-3 or TRBV12-4, the J gene TRBJ1-5; D unresolved. With 5 bases removed from V and 6 bases from J, the gap between germline ends came to 14 bases. This CDR3 is 14 amino acids long. As DNA, the CDR3 is TGTGCCAGCAGTCGGTCCGTCCGGGTTCAGCCCCAGCATTTT. Its translation: CASSRSVRVQPQHF.

This clonotype was detected ten times or more. The J gene is TRBJ1-1, the V gene TRBV6-1, with a tentative D call TRBD1 (5 bases). The length of the CDR3 is 14 residues. With 8 bases removed from V and 2 bases from J, the gap between germline ends came to 15 bases. In germline, CDR1 is MNHNS, CDR2 SASEGT. CDR3 in DNA: TGTGCCAGCGATGACAGACCCCCAAACACTGAAGCTTTCTTT. Its protein is CASDDRPPNTEAFF.